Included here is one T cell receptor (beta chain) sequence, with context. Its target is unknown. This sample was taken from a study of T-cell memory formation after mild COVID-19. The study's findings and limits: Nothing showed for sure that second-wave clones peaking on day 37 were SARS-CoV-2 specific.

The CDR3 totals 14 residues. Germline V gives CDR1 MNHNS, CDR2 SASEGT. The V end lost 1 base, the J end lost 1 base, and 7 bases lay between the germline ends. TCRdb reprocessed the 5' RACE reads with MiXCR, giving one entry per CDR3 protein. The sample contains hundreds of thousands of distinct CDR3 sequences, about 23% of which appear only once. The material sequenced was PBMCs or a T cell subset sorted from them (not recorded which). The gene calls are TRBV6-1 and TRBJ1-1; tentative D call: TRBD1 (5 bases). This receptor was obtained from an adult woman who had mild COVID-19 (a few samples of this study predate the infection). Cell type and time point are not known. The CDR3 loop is CASSEVGENTEAFF. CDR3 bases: TGTGCCAGCAGTGAAGTGGGGGAGAACACTGAAGCTTTCTTT.